This is a list of T cell receptor beta chains from one sample in a study of blood T cell repertoires in COVID-19. Produced via immunoSEQ multiplex PCR; TCRdb's table is partial and in-frame only. The table includes 150,000 to 200,000 clones, roughly 85% detected once. Specimen: peripheral blood. These receptors all come from a human donor with active or convalescent COVID-19. The donor label of this sample is uncertain. Both conserved end residues are part of each CDR3. Each record gives: J gene, V gene, clone size, D gene, CDR3 DNA, CDR3 protein. The D gene is left open where the match is weak. Only part of the rows carry a size: once, few, many, or a class if the clone is expanded.

TRBJ1-2	TRBV5-6	.	TRBD1	TGTGCCAGCAGCCGGCAGGGGGATTATGGCTACACCTTC	CASSRQGDYGYTF
TRBJ2-4	TRBV4-2	.	TRBD1	TGTGCCAGCAGCCAAGTCAGGACAGGGACGGCCAAAAACATTCAGTACTTC	CASSQVRTGTAKNIQYF
TRBJ2-3	TRBV4-1	once	.	TGCGCCAGCAGCCAAGAAGACAGTAGCACAGATACGCAGTATTTT	CASSQEDSSTDTQYF
TRBJ1-4	TRBV21-1	.	.	TGTGCCAGCAGTACAGGGCGGACTAATGAAAAACTGTTTTTT	CASSTGRTNEKLFF
TRBJ1-1	TRBV30	.	.	TGTGCCTGGAGTTCTCGTGGTTGGAACTCAGGGTGGGGGAACACTGAAGCTTTCTTT	CAWSSRGWNSGWGNTEAFF
TRBJ2-7	TRBV11-1	.	.	TGTGCCAGCAGCCGAAGACGGGTTCCCTACGAGCAGTACTTC	CASSRRRVPYEQYF
TRBJ2-1	TRBV4-2	.	TRBD1	TGTGCCAGCAGTCAGGCAACCGGGACAGGGGATGCCAATGAGCAGTTCTTC	CASSQATGTGDANEQFF
TRBJ1-5	TRBV5-6	.	TRBD1	TGTGCCAGCAGCTGGGGACAGGGACACAATCAGCCCCAGCATTTT	CASSWGQGHNQPQHF
TRBJ2-1	TRBV9	.	TRBD1	TGTGCCAGCAGCGGAGGGACAGCGTTCATCTATGAGCAGTTCTTC	CASSGGTAFIYEQFF
TRBJ1-5	TRBV7-9	.	TRBD1	TGTGCCAGCAGCCGGACCGGGACAGGGTTCGCAAGCAATCAGCCCCAGCATTTT	CASSRTGTGFASNQPQHF
TRBJ2-1	TRBV7-2	.	.	TGTGCCAGCAGCTTCGAGCGGTACGAGCAGTTCTTC	CASSFERYEQFF
TRBJ1-1	TRBV4-1	.	TRBD1	TGCGCCAGCAGCCCCATCAACCTACAGGGGGTTAGGGGCGCTGAAGCTTTCTTT	CASSPINLQGVRGAEAFF
TRBJ1-5	TRBV6-1	.	.	TGTGCCAGCAGTGATCCCGGTCAGCCCCAGCATTTT	CASSDPGQPQHF
TRBJ1-1	TRBV5-4	.	TRBD1	TGTGCCAGCACCCGACAGGGGAACACTGAAGCTTTCTTT	CASTRQGNTEAFF
TRBJ2-2	TRBV9	.	TRBD2	TGTGCCAGCACCAAAGGGACTAGCGGAATTACCGGGGAGCTGTTTTTT	CASTKGTSGITGELFF
TRBJ1-1	TRBV24-1	few	.	TGTGCCACCAGTCCTAGTCAGAACACTGAAGCTTTCTTT	CATSPSQNTEAFF
TRBJ2-3	TRBV11-3	.	TRBD2	TGTGCCAGCAGCTTTGGGACTAGCGGGGGGGCAGATACGCAGTATTTT	CASSFGTSGGADTQYF
TRBJ2-5	TRBV24-1	once	TRBD2	TGTGCCACCAGTGATCCGATAGGGACTAGCGGGAGCGTTGAAGAGACCCAGTACTTC	CATSDPIGTSGSVEETQYF
TRBJ1-1	TRBV12-3/TRBV12-4	.	.	TGTGCCAGCAGTTACTTAACAGGGAGCGAAGCTTTCTTT	CASSYLTGSEAFF
TRBJ1-2	TRBV7-9	.	.	TGTGCCAGCAGCTCCAGGCCTTCCAGCTATGGCTACACCTTC	CASSSRPSSYGYTF
TRBJ2-7	TRBV12-3/TRBV12-4	.	TRBD1	TGTGCCAGCAGTTTCGACAGGGGGCCCTTCCAGTACTTC	CASSFDRGPFQYF
TRBJ2-2	TRBV5-1	.	TRBD2	TGCGCCAGCAGCTTGGGAGCGGGAGGGCCCACCGGGGAGCTGTTTTTT	CASSLGAGGPTGELFF
TRBJ2-3	TRBV4-3	.	.	TGCGCCAGCAGCCAAGAAGGAGGCAGGCCGCGAGATACGCAGTATTTT	CASSQEGGRPRDTQYF
TRBJ2-1	TRBV5-4	.	TRBD2	TGTGCCAGCAGCTTGGAACTAGCGGGAGTAAATGAGCAGTTCTTC	CASSLELAGVNEQFF
TRBJ1-1	TRBV19	.	TRBD1	TGTGCCAGTAGAGACAGGGTCAACACTGAAGCTTTCTTT	CASRDRVNTEAFF
TRBJ2-7	TRBV28	many	TRBD1	TGTGCCAGCAGTCACAACTACGGACAGGACTACGAGCAGTACTTC	CASSHNYGQDYEQYF
TRBJ2-2	TRBV29-1	few	.	TGCAGCGTTGGTCGGGTGGTCGGGGAGCTGTTTTTT	CSVGRVVGELFF
TRBJ1-4	TRBV19	.	.	TGTGCCAGTACCCGGTCGGGACACCACCGAGGGGCAACTAATGAAAAACTGTTTTTT	CASTRSGHHRGATNEKLFF
TRBJ2-3	TRBV6-2/TRBV6-3	.	.	TGTGCCAGCAGTTACATCCAGGGGCTCACAGATACGCAGTATTTT	CASSYIQGLTDTQYF
TRBJ1-2	TRBV7-9	few	TRBD1	TGTGCCAGCAGCTCGAGACAGGGACCCCCTTATGGCTACACCTTC	CASSSRQGPPYGYTF
TRBJ2-1	TRBV6-9	.	.	TGTGCCAGCAGTTATAGGCCAGACAATAGGAATGAGCAGTTCTTC	CASSYRPDNRNEQFF
TRBJ1-1	TRBV30	.	.	TGTGCCTGGAGGAATCCCGTCGGGACTGGCTATGAAGCTTTCTTT	CAWRNPVGTGYEAFF
TRBJ2-2	TRBV18	.	TRBD1	TGTGCCAGCTCAGCGCCGGGACAGGGGGCTGCGACCGGGGAGCTGTTTTTT	CASSAPGQGAATGELFF
TRBJ2-5	TRBV11-2	.	TRBD2	TGTGCCAGCAGCTCCCTAGCGGGGGGAATTTTAGAGACCCAGTACTTC	CASSSLAGGILETQYF
TRBJ1-5	TRBV19	few	.	TGTGCCAGTAGTGGCCGGGTGCAGGGGACCTGGCGGCCCCAGCATTTT	CASSGRVQGTWRPQHF
TRBJ1-2	TRBV19	.	TRBD1	TGTGCCAGCGAACTTAGGACAGGGAACTATGGCTACACCTTC	CASELRTGNYGYTF
TRBJ1-2	TRBV3-1/TRBV3-2	.	.	TGTGCCAGCAGCCCGTTGGTTTTGGCTCCCGATGGCTACACCTTC	CASSPLVLAPDGYTF
TRBJ2-4	TRBV11-2	.	.	TGTGCCAGCAGCTTAGATCCGCGCATTCAGTACTTC	CASSLDPRIQYF
TRBJ2-5	TRBV11-3	.	.	TGTGCCAGCAGCGGAGGATCGGGACTGGGGGAGACCCAGTACTTC	CASSGGSGLGETQYF
TRBJ1-2	TRBV9	.	TRBD1	TGTGCCAGCAGCCTACGACAGGGGGGACACGGTGGCTACACCTTC	CASSLRQGGHGGYTF
TRBJ2-1	TRBV6-5	.	.	TGTGCCAGCAGGGTGGGGAGAGATGAGCAGTTCTTC	CASRVGRDEQFF
TRBJ2-1	TRBV6-2/TRBV6-3	once	TRBD2	TGTGCCAGCAGTGGGGGACTAGCGGGTTATGATGAGCAGTTCTTC	CASSGGLAGYDEQFF
TRBJ1-6	TRBV6-2/TRBV6-3	.	TRBD1	TGTGCCAGCAGTTACGCGGGACAGGGTACCTCACCCCTCCACTTT	CASSYAGQGTSPLHF
TRBJ1-2	TRBV11-3	.	.	TGTGCCAGCAGCACCCGGGACAATTATAACTATGGCTACACCTTC	CASSTRDNYNYGYTF
TRBJ1-5	TRBV28	.	.	TGTGCCAGCAGTTTATATCAGGGGTCTAGCAATCAGCCCCAGCATTTT	CASSLYQGSSNQPQHF
TRBJ1-2	TRBV7-6	.	TRBD1	TGTGCCAGCAGCGACGAGACAGGGAATGGCTACACCTTC	CASSDETGNGYTF
TRBJ1-2	TRBV10-2	.	.	TGCGCCAGCAGTGCAGGGACAAACTATGGCTACACCTTC	CASSAGTNYGYTF
TRBJ2-7	TRBV11-3	.	.	TGTGCCAGCAGCTTAGTCCCGGACATTTCCTACGAGCAGTACTTC	CASSLVPDISYEQYF